The clone carrying this T cell receptor (beta chain) was counted between two and nine times. Generated by immunoSEQ multiplex PCR, the TCRdb table keeps only in-frame clones and is missing some. The sample carries approximately 120,000 clones, approximately 88% recorded once. The data derive from a study of cytomegalovirus exposure and HLA in healthy donors. Germline V gene data show CDR1 as SGHVS and CDR2 as FQNEAQ. This CDR3 spans 13 amino acids. V gave up 9 bases and J gave up 6 bases, with 15 bases separating them. The TCR was taken from a woman in her late teens or twenties in good health and CMV-seronegative. The chain is built from TRBV7-8 and TRBJ2-1, with D perhaps matching TRBD2 (6 bases). Input material: PBMCs. The CDR3 coding sequence is TGTGCCAGTACTAGATACGGGGGCAATGAGCAGTTCTTC. Its protein product is CASTRYGGNEQFF.